This paragraph covers one TCR beta chain sequence. This clone appeared a single time. What antigen it recognizes has not been identified. No base-level quality is on record; no much larger clone is a single base apart. To sequence the TCRbeta CDR3 region, genomic DNA was isolated from the sorted cells. The immunoSEQ Assay was used to sequence the TCRbeta CDR3 regions. This immuneACCESS table, as held by TCRdb, lists in-frame sequences with V and J called but not all clones. Of the missing ones, under half trace to an unresolved V gene in checked studies; the others have no known cause. This sample comprises some 90,000 clones, 92% of them detected only once. Jointly, the top ten make up about 1.1% of the sample. The trial excluded patients who had a history of autoimmune disease or who were on systemic immunosuppression. Peripheral blood for TCR sequencing was drawn from every dose cohort at baseline, at cycle 4 day 1 and at cycle 7 day 1. The samples were drawn from a first-in-human, open-label, multicenter phase I dose-escalation trial of ivuxolimab. Adults with locally advanced or metastatic melanoma, renal cell, hepatocellular, or head and neck squamous cell carcinoma were enrolled in the trial. CD4+ and CD8+ T cells were sorted separately from peripheral blood before TCR sequencing.

These data originate in a study of OX40 agonist ivuxolimab in advanced cancers. With regard to the full study: Ivuxolimab was a fully human IgG2 agonistic monoclonal antibody targeting the costimulatory receptor OX40 (CD134). Three dose-escalation patients achieved partial responses, one with hepatocellular carcinoma and two with cutaneous melanoma. Of the approximately 54 dose-escalation patients, hepatocellular carcinoma was present in around 19, melanoma in about 15, renal cell carcinoma in 9 and head and neck cancer in 9. Intravenous ivuxolimab was administered to patients every 2 weeks at six dose levels: 0.01, 0.1, 0.3, 1.5, 3 and 10 mg/kg. The point of sequencing TCRbeta in the periphery was to test whether ivuxolimab changed TCR sequence diversity and drove clonal T-cell expansion. Prior anti-PD-1, anti-PD-L1 or anti-CTLA-4 therapy was permitted, and checkpoint inhibitors had been received by about two fifths of dose-escalation patients. The dose-escalation cohort was roughly 80% male with a mean age of approximately 60 years, ranging from about 23 to 85. The paper describes the monotherapy dose-escalation part (N ≈ 49 patients) of the phase I trial of ivuxolimab.

What the authors observed across the whole study: In the 0.1-3.0 mg/kg groups, partial responders were among the patients with the lowest normalized peripheral clonal expansion, particularly in CD8+ T cells. Low levels of normalized T-cell clonal expansion were also seen in some patients who did not respond. After ivuxolimab, CD8+ T cells had more expanded clones than CD4+ T cells on average. The antigen specificity of the peripheral T cells that underwent clonal expansion was not determined. At doses from 0.1 to 3.0 mg/kg, clonal expansion was seen in both CD4+ and CD8+ blood T cells between baseline and week 6.

Cut back by 4 bases and 0 bases, the V and J ends lie 20 bases apart. Reading the germline V gene (reference sequence) gives CDR1 SGHNT and CDR2 YYREEE. Spanning cysteine to phenylalanine, the CDR3 consists of 19 amino acids. This entry keeps only the CDR3 DNA: 57 bases, framed from base 1. Sequenced here: CD4+ or CD8+ T cells sorted from blood, sampled in a trial of the OX40 agonist ivuxolimab. This clonotype was sampled from an adult with an advanced solid tumor such as melanoma, head and neck, liver or kidney cancer. The sequence joins TRBV5-4 to TRBJ2-6; the D gene is perhaps TRBD2, on 6 matching bases. The DNA sequence is as follows: TGTGCCAGCAGCGCTTACCGGGACTTTCATGACTCTGGGGCCAACGTCCTGACTTTC. Translated, it reads CASSAYRDFHDSGANVLTF.